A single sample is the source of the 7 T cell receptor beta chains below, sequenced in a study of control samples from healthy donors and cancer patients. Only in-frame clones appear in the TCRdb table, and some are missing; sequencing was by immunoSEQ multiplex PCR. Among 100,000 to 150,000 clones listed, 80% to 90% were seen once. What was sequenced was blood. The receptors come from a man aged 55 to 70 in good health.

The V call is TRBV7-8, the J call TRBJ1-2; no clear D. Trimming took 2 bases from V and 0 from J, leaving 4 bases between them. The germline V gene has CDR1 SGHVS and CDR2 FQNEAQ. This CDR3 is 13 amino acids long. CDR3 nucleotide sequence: TGTGCCAGCAGCTTACAGACTAACTATGGCTACACCTTC. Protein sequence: CASSLQTNYGYTF.

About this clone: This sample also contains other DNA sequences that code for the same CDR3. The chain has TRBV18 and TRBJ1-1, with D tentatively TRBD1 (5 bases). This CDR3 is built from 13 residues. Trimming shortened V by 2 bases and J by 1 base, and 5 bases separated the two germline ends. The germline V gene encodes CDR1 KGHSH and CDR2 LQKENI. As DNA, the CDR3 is TGTGCCAGCTCACCAACAGGGAACACTGAAGCTTTCTTT. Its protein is CASSPTGNTEAFF.

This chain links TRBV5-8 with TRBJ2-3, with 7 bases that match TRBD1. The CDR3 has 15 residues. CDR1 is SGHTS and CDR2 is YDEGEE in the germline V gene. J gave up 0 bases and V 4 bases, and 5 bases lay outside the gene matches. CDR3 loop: CASSPRDSSTDTQYF. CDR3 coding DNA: TGTGCCAGCAGCCCTCGGGACAGCAGCACAGATACGCAGTATTTT.

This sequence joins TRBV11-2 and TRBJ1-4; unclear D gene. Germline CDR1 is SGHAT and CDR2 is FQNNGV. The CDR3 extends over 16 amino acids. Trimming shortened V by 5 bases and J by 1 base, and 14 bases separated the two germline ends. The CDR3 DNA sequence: TGTGCCAGCAGCCCTTCCTACAGCATAACTAATGAAAAACTGTTTTTT. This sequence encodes CASSPSYSITNEKLFF.

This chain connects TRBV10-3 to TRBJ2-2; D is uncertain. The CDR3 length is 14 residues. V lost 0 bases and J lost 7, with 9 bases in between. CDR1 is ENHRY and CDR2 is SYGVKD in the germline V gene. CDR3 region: CAISESITFGELFF. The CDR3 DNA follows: TGTGCCATCAGTGAGTCGATCACTTTCGGGGAGCTGTTTTTT.

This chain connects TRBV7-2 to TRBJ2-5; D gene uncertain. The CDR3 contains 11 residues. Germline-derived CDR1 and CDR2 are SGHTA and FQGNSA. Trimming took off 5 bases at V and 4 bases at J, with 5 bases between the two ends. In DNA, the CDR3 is TGTGCCAGCAGCACTTCAGAGACCCAGTACTTC. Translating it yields CASSTSETQYF. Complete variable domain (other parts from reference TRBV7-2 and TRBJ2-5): GAGVSQSPSNKVTEKGKDVELRCDPISGHTALYWYRQSLGQGLEFLIYFQGNSAPDKSGLPSDRFSAERTGGSVSTLTIQRTQQEDSAVYLCASSTSETQYFGPGTRLLVL.

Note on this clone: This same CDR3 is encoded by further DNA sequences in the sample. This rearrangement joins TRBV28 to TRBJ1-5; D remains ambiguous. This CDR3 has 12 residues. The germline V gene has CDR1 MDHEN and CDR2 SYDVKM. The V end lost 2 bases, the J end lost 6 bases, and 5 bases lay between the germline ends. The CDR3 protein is CASSLLSQPQHF. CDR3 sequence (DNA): TGTGCCAGCAGTTTACTCAGTCAGCCCCAGCATTTT.